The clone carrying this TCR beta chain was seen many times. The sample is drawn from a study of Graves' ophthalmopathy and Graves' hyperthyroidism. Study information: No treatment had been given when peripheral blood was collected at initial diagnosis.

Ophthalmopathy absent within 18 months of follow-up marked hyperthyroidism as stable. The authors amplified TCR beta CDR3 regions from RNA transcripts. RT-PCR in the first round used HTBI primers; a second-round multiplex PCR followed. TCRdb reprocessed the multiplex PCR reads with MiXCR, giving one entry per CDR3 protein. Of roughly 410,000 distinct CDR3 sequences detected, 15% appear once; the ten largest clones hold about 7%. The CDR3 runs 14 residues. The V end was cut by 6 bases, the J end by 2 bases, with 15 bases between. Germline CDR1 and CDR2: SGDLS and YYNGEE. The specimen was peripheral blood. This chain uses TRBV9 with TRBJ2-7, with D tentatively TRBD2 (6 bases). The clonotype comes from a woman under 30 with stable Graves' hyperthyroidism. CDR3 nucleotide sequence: TGTGCCAGCACCCCCAGCGGCGGGGCCTACGAGCAGTACTTC. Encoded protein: CASTPSGGAYEQYF.